The 2 T cell receptor beta chains below come from one sample, sequenced in a study of OX40 agonist ivuxolimab in advanced cancers. Sequencing was performed with immunoSEQ multiplex PCR; in TCRdb, only in-frame clones are kept and a portion is missing. The data show 70,000 or so clones, with about 80% seen just once and roughly 2.4% held by the top ten. The material was CD4+ or CD8+ T cells sorted from blood, obtained in a trial of the OX40 agonist ivuxolimab. The receptor source for this set is an adult with an advanced solid tumor such as melanoma, head and neck, liver or kidney cancer.

The chain has TRBV14 and TRBJ2-7; D might be TRBD2 (7 bases). The CDR3 has 16 amino acids. Trimming removed 7 bases from V and 0 bases from J, with 19 bases in between. In germline, CDR1 is SGHDN, CDR2 FVKESK. This CDR3 is CASTPRERGSSYEQYF. CDR3 nucleotides: TGTGCCAGCACACCGCGGGAGAGGGGGAGCTCCTACGAGCAGTACTTC.

This clone was found a few times. This sequence joins TRBV7-9 and TRBJ2-1; D is unresolved. V lost 1 base and J 8 bases, leaving 6 bases between the germline ends. The CDR3 is 12 residues long. Germline-derived CDR1 and CDR2 are SEHNR and FQNEAQ (reference sequence). The CDR3 DNA is TGTGCCAGCAGCTTAGTAGTTTATGAGCAGTTCTTC. This encodes CASSLVVYEQFF.